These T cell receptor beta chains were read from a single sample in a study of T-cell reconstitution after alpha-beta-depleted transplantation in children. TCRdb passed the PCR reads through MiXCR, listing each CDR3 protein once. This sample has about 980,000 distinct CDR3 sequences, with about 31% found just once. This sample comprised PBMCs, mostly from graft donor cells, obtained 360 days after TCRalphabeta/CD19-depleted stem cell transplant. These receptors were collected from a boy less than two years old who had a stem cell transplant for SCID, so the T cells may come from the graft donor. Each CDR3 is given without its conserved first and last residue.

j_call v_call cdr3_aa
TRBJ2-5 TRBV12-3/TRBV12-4 ASSFSGSITQETQY
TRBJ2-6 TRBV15 ATTGLAGANVLT
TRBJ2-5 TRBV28 ASSQGGVETQY
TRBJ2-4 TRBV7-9 ASSGGQGSNIQY
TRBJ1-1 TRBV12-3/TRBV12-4 ASTADLGIGDTEAF
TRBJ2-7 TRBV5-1 ASSEAPLSGFEQY
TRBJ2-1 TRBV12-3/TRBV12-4 ASSSDSVLGDFYNEQF
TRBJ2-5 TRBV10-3 AISGGAQETQY
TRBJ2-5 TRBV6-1 ASSLSRDWKGTQY
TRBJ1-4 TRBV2 ASSGRGSGNEKLF
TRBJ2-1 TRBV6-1 ASSTRTRGYNEQF
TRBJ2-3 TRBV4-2 ASSQDDRGGSGTDTQY